This TCR beta chain was found in a study of cytotoxic CD8 clonotypes in ibrutinib-treated CLL. Sequenced by immunoSEQ multiplex PCR; TCRdb stores in-frame clones only, minus some. The sample has roughly 70,000 clones; approximately 80% are singletons. Trimming cost V 2 bases and J 8 bases, with 21 bases left between them. Germline V gene data show CDR1 as SNHLY and CDR2 as FYNNEI. The CDR3 sequence is 16 residues long. The sequence derives from a human donor with chronic lymphocytic leukemia. The starting material was PBMCs, obtained at disease progression, from a patient treated with ibrutinib. The chain uses TRBV2 and TRBJ1-2, with D uncertain. The CDR3 coding sequence is TGTGCCAGCAGTGAAAGGGCCTTTGGCCCCTTGAGGGGCTACACCTTC. Encoded protein: CASSERAFGPLRGYTF.